These T cell receptor beta chains were read from a single sample in a study of CD8 T cells in Susac syndrome. TCRdb re-called the immunoSEQ multiplex PCR reads with MiXCR, one entry per CDR3 protein. The sample includes 300,000 to 350,000 distinct CDR3 sequences, under 95% of them seen just once. What was sequenced was CD4+ T cells from PBMCs. Source of these receptors: a human donor with multiple sclerosis. The CDR3 runs from the conserved cysteine through the conserved F or W. The D gene is left open where the match is weak. Size values are once, few and many counts, or a class for expanded clones, and some rows have none.

j_call,v_call,clone_size,d_call,cdr3_nt,cdr3_aa
TRBJ1-5,TRBV27,NA,TRBD1,TGTGCCAGCAGTCGTGGGACAGGGGGCTTAAATCAGCCCCAGCATTTT,CASSRGTGGLNQPQHF
TRBJ1-4,TRBV2,NA,TRBD1,TGTGCCAGCAGATCGGGACAGCTTAATGAAAAACTGTTTTTT,CASRSGQLNEKLFF
TRBJ1-4,TRBV5-5,once,NA,TGTGCCAGCAGCTTGCTAGCGGCAGTCACAACTAATGAAAAACTGTTTTTT,CASSLLAAVTTNEKLFF
TRBJ1-4,TRBV7-2,NA,TRBD1,TGTGCCAGCAGCCTTAACAGGGGAACTAATGAAAAACTGTTTTTT,CASSLNRGTNEKLFF
TRBJ2-1,TRBV20-1,NA,TRBD2,TGCAGTGCTAGTGGGACTAGCGGGAAGCGGTCCTACAATGAGCAGTTCTTC,CSASGTSGKRSYNEQFF
TRBJ1-1,TRBV18,NA,NA,TGTGCCAGCTCACTCCAGGGAAGCTACACTGAAGCTTTCTTT,CASSLQGSYTEAFF
TRBJ2-5,TRBV19,NA,TRBD2,TGTGCCAGCGGGACTAGCGGACAAGAGACCCAGTACTTC,CASGTSGQETQYF
TRBJ1-2,TRBV7-3,NA,NA,TGTGCCAGCACACAGGGTAGAATCTATGGCTACACCTTC,CASTQGRIYGYTF
TRBJ1-5,TRBV5-1,once,NA,TGCGCCAGCAGAGCCGGGCCCGGCTCCAATCAGCCCCAGCATTTT,CASRAGPGSNQPQHF
TRBJ2-2,TRBV19,NA,NA,TGTGCCAGCCGCGGGCAGCCCTACCTGGGGGAGCTGTTTTTT,CASRGQPYLGELFF
TRBJ1-1,TRBV19,NA,NA,TGTGCCAGTAGATGGGTATCTGGCGGGGCTGAAGCTTTCTTT,CASRWVSGGAEAFF
TRBJ1-5,TRBV4-2,NA,NA,TGTGCCAGCAGCCAAGATCTGGGGGGACGCAATCAGCCCCAGCATTTT,CASSQDLGGRNQPQHF
TRBJ2-1,TRBV20-1,NA,TRBD2,TGCAGTGTCCAAACTAGCGGGGTTAACAATGAGCAGTTCTTC,CSVQTSGVNNEQFF
TRBJ2-7,TRBV5-4,NA,TRBD1,TGTGCCAGCAGCTTGCCGGGACAGGTCTACGAGCAGTACTTC,CASSLPGQVYEQYF
TRBJ1-2,TRBV5-4,NA,NA,TGTGCCAGCAGCTTGGAGGCGGGCGCGCAGGGCTACACCTTC,CASSLEAGAQGYTF
TRBJ2-5,TRBV20-1,NA,TRBD2,TGCAGTGCCTCAATTGGACTAGCGGGAGCCTTCCAAGAGACCCAGTACTTC,CSASIGLAGAFQETQYF
TRBJ2-7,TRBV3-1,once,NA,TGTGCCAGCAGCCAAGATTGGTACGAGCAGTACTTC,CASSQDWYEQYF
TRBJ1-2,TRBV19,NA,NA,TGTGCCAGTAGTACTGTTCTGTATTCGGACTATGGCTACACCTTC,CASSTVLYSDYGYTF
TRBJ2-1,TRBV15,NA,NA,TGTGCCACCAGCAGAATACCCCGGGCCTCCTACAATGAGCAGTTCTTC,CATSRIPRASYNEQFF
TRBJ1-5,TRBV7-2,NA,TRBD1,TGTGCCAGCAGCTTGGGGACAGGGGAGCATGGACCCCAGCATTTT,CASSLGTGEHGPQHF
TRBJ2-2,TRBV20-1,NA,TRBD2,TGCAGTGCTAGCCCTAGCGGGAGATACACCGGGGAGCTGTTTTTT,CSASPSGRYTGELFF
TRBJ1-5,TRBV12-3/TRBV12-4,NA,NA,TGTGCCAGCAGCCTTAGACAGTTCAATCAGCCCCAGCATTTT,CASSLRQFNQPQHF
TRBJ2-7,TRBV7-2,NA,NA,TGTGCCAGCAGCTTACGATTGACGGACTACGAGCAGTACTTC,CASSLRLTDYEQYF
TRBJ1-2,TRBV7-9,NA,NA,TGTGCCAGCAGCTTAAGAGGAGGGGAAGGCTACACCTTC,CASSLRGGEGYTF
TRBJ2-1,TRBV3-1,NA,NA,TGTGCCAGCAGCCGGGGGAACTCCTACAATGAGCAGTTCTTC,CASSRGNSYNEQFF
TRBJ1-2,TRBV5-1,NA,TRBD1,TGCGCCAGCAGCTGGGTGGGACAGGGGCAATATGGCTACACCTTC,CASSWVGQGQYGYTF
TRBJ2-7,TRBV6-1,NA,NA,TGTGCCAGCAGCCCCGCTTACGGAGCACGAGCCGAGCAGTACTTC,CASSPAYGARAEQYF
TRBJ2-3,TRBV30,once,NA,TGTGCCTGGAGTCCACTCAGAGGGGATACGCAGTATTTT,CAWSPLRGDTQYF
TRBJ2-7,TRBV6-1,NA,NA,TGTGCCAGCAGTGATCCCCGACTAGCAGGGGAATACGAGCAGTACTTC,CASSDPRLAGEYEQYF
TRBJ2-3,TRBV20-1,NA,NA,TGCAGTGTCTTGGGTGGTAGCACAGATACGCAGTATTTT,CSVLGGSTDTQYF
TRBJ2-4,TRBV25-1,NA,TRBD1,TGTGCCAGCAGTGATCCAAGGACAGGGGTTGACATTCAGTACTTC,CASSDPRTGVDIQYF
TRBJ2-5,TRBV3-1,NA,TRBD1,TGTGCCAGCAGCCACTCTTGGGGGACAGGGGGGCAAGAGACCCAGTACTTC,CASSHSWGTGGQETQYF
TRBJ1-1,TRBV6-1,NA,NA,TGTGCCAGCAGCTTCACCCACCCCGGAGGGACGAACACTGAAGCTTTCTTT,CASSFTHPGGTNTEAFF
TRBJ2-1,TRBV20-1,NA,TRBD1,TGCAGTGCCACGGACCGGGACAGCTACAATGAGCAGTTCTTC,CSATDRDSYNEQFF
TRBJ1-2,TRBV20-1,NA,NA,TGCAGTGCTGGGACTGGGGGGACCGACTATGGCTACACCTTC,CSAGTGGTDYGYTF
TRBJ2-3,TRBV24-1,NA,NA,TGTGCCACCAGTGATCCGGGACCGTACCGAGATACGCAGTATTTT,CATSDPGPYRDTQYF
TRBJ1-1,TRBV20-1,NA,NA,TGCAGTGCTAGAGAACACCCGAGGAACACTGAAGCTTTCTTT,CSAREHPRNTEAFF
TRBJ1-2,TRBV20-1,NA,NA,TGCAGTGCTGCCCAGTTCTCAGGAGTGAACTATGGCTACACCTTC,CSAAQFSGVNYGYTF
TRBJ2-3,TRBV7-9,NA,TRBD2,TGTGCCAGCAGCTTAGGACTAGCGGGACGGATAGATACGCAGTATTTT,CASSLGLAGRIDTQYF
TRBJ2-6,TRBV29-1,NA,NA,TGCAGCGTTGCCCTTGTCTCTGGGGCCAACGTCCTGACTTTC,CSVALVSGANVLTF
TRBJ2-1,TRBV6-1,NA,NA,TGTGCCAGCAGTGAAGCGTTATGGGGAATGTATGAGCAGTTCTTC,CASSEALWGMYEQFF
TRBJ1-4,TRBV5-1,NA,NA,TGCGCCAGCAGACAGGGCGGCCCAACTAATGAAAAACTGTTTTTT,CASRQGGPTNEKLFF
TRBJ2-3,TRBV6-2/TRBV6-3,once,NA,TGTGCCAGCAGCCGTGGACAGTTTGATGCAGATACGCAGTATTTT,CASSRGQFDADTQYF
TRBJ2-3,TRBV7-3,NA,NA,TGTGCCAGCAGCCCAGGGGGGTTCACAGATACGCAGTATTTT,CASSPGGFTDTQYF